This T cell receptor beta chain was recorded in a study of T cells in Graves' hyperthyroidism and ophthalmopathy. This clonotype was detected many times. Its matching antigen is unknown. Study results and caveats: Most clonotypes expanded in the thyroid (above 0.001) were also present in blood.

Per the germline V gene, CDR1 is SNHLY and CDR2 is FYNNEI. The length of the CDR3 is 12 residues. V lost 6 bases and J lost 2, with 7 bases in between. TCR beta CDR3 regions were amplified from RNA transcripts. The HTBI primer set was used in a first-round RT-PCR of the TCR CDR3. TCRdb recomputed calls from the multiplex PCR reads with MiXCR, one row per CDR3 protein. The data contain under 550,000 distinct CDR3 sequences, roughly 13% of them seen just once; the ten biggest clones take up approximately 5.3%. The V gene is TRBV2, the J gene TRBJ1-2, with D possibly TRBD1 on 6 matching bases. The specimen sequenced was blood. The origin of this receptor is a woman in her late teens or twenties with Graves' hyperthyroidism. In nucleotides, the CDR3 is TGTGCCAGCAGCACAGGGAACTATGGCTACACCTTC. It translates to CASSTGNYGYTF.